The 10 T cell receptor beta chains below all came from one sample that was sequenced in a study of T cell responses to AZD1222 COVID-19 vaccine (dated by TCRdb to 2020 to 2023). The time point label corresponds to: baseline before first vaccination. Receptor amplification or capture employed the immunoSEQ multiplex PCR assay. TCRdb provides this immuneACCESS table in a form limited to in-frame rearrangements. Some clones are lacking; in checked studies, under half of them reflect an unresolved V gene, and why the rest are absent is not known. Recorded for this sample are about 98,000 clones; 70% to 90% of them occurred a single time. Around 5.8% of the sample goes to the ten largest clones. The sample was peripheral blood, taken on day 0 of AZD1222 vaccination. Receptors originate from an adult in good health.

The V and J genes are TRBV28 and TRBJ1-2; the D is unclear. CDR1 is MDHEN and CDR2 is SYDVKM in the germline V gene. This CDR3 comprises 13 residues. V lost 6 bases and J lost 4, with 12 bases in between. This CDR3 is CASSPSSSYGYTF. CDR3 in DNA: TGTGCCAGCAGCCCCAGTTCAAGCTATGGCTACACCTTC.

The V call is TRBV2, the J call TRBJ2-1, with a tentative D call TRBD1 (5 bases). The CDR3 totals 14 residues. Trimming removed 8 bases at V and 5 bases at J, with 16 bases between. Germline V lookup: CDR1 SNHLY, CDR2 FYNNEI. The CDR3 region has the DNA TGTGCCAGCGAGAGCCAGGGCATCAACAATGAGCAGTTCTTC. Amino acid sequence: CASESQGINNEQFF.

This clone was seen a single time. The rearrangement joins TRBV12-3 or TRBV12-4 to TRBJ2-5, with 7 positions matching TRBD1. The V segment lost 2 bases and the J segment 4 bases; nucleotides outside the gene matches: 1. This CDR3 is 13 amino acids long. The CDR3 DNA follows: TGTGCCAGCAGTTTAAGGGGGCGAGAGACCCAGTACTTC. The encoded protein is CASSLRGRETQYF.

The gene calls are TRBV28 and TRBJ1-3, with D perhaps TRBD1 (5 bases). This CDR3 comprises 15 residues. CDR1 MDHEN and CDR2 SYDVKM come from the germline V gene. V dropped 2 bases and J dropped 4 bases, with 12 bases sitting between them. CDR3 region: CASSLQGLHGNTIYF. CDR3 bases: TGTGCCAGCAGTTTACAGGGCCTTCACGGAAACACCATATATTTT.

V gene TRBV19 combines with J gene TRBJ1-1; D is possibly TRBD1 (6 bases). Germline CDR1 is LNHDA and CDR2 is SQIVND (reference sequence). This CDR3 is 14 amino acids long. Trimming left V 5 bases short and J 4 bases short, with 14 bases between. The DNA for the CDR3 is TGTGCCAGTAGTGAAGACAGGTGGGTCACTGAAGCTTTCTTT. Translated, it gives CASSEDRWVTEAFF.

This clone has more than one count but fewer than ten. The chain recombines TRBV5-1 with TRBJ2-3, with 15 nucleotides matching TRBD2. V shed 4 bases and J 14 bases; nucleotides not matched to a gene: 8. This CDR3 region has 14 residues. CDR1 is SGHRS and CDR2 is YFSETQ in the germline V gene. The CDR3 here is CASSPGLAGGYRYF. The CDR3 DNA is TGCGCCAGCAGCCCCGGACTAGCGGGGGGGTATCGGTATTTT.

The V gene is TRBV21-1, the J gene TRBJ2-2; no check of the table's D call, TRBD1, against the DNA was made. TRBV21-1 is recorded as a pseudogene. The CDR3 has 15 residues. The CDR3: CASRQGSSNTGELFF. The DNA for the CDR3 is TGTGCCAGCCGACAGGGCTCTTCGAACACCGGGGAGCTGTTTTTT.

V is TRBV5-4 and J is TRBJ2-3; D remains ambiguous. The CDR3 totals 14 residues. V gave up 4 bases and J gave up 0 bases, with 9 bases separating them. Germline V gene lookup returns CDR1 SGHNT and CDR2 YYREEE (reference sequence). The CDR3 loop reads CASSVSSSTDTQYF. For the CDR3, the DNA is TGTGCCAGCAGCGTTTCGTCCAGCACAGATACGCAGTATTTT.

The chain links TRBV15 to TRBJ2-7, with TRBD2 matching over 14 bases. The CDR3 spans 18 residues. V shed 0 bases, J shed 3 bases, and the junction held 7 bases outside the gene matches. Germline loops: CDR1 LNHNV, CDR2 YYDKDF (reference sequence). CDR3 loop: CATSRDRGTSGSYYEQYF. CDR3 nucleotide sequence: TGTGCCACCAGCAGAGATCGCGGGACTAGCGGGAGCTACTACGAGCAGTACTTC.

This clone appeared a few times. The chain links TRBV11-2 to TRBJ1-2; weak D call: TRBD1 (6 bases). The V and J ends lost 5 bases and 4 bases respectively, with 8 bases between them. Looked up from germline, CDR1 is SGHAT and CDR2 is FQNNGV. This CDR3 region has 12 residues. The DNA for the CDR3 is TGTGCCAGCAGCCCAGGGGCCTATGGCTACACCTTC. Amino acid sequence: CASSPGAYGYTF.